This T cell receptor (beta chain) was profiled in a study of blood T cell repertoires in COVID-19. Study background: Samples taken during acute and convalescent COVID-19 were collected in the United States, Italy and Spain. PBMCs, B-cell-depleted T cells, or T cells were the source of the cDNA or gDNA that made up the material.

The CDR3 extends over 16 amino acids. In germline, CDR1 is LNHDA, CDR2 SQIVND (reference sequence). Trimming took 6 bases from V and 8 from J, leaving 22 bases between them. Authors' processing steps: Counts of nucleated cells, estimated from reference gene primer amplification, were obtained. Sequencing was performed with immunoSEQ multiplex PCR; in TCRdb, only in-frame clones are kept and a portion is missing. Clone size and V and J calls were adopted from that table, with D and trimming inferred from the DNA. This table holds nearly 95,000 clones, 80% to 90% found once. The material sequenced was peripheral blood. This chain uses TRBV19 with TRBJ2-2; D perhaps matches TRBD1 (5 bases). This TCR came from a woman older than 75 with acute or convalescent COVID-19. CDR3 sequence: CASRPFGASWVGELFF. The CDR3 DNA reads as TGTGCCAGTAGGCCGTTTGGGGCCTCTTGGGTAGGGGAGCTGTTTTTT.